This entry is about one T cell receptor beta chain. Its antigen remains unidentified. PCR was performed using 60 Vbeta and 13 Jbeta primers. TCRdb's table, derived via immunoSEQ multiplex PCR, lists solely in-frame clones and lacks some. This table holds around 140,000 clones. This sample was taken from a study of cytomegalovirus exposure and HLA in healthy donors. Study-wide results and caveats: Three CMV-associated chains proved CMV antigen-specific in vitro. Immune exposure was documented only through CMV serostatus.

Material: PBMCs. The TCR was taken from a woman in her thirties or forties in good health and CMV-seronegative.

The CDR3 protein is CSVVRTGSNTGELFF. CDR3 sequence (DNA): TGCAGCGTTGTTAGGACAGGGTCGAACACCGGGGAGCTGTTTTTT. The genes are TRBV29-1 and TRBJ2-2; TRBD1 aligns across 8 bases. The V and J ends lost 4 bases and 0 bases, in that order; junction bases with no gene match: 4. The CDR3 extends over 15 amino acids. The germline V gene encodes CDR1 SQVTM and CDR2 ANQGSEA.